This TCR beta chain was retrieved from a study of blood T cell repertoires in COVID-19. About the research overall: Nucleic acid was either cDNA or gDNA, and it came from T cells, B-cell-depleted T cells, or PBMCs.

Per the original data handling: By means of reference gene primer amplification, nucleated cell counts were estimated. Produced via immunoSEQ multiplex PCR; TCRdb's table is partial and in-frame only. That table is the source of V, J and clone size, and D and trimming were worked out from the DNA. The data contain roughly 220,000 clones, about 87% of them singletons. Ages ranged from about 18 to 89 years, with residence in fewer than 25 US areas. Two negative PCRs, clearance, or symptom resolution had been documented for recovered Cohort 3 donors. Germline V gene lookup returns CDR1 SGHTA and CDR2 FQGNSA. The CDR3 covers 14 residues. V was cut by 5 bases and J by 2 bases, with 11 bases left in between.

This TCR was recovered from a woman under 40 who had recovered from COVID-19. The sample taken for sequencing was PBMCs or T cells enriched from blood (not recorded which). The chain uses TRBV7-2 and TRBJ2-3; D is perhaps TRBD2 (5 bases). The CDR3 is CASSTRTSTDTQYF. The CDR3 DNA reads TGTGCCAGCAGCACCAGGACTTCCACAGATACGCAGTATTTT.